The source of this TCR beta chain is a study of T cells in Graves' hyperthyroidism and ophthalmopathy. Study background: At initial diagnosis, before any treatment had begun, peripheral blood was obtained.

Newly diagnosed hyperthyroidism, duration under 2 months, in patients aged 18 to 65. Amplification yielded TCR beta CDR3 regions, with RNA transcripts as the source. The HTBI primer set was used in a first-round RT-PCR of the TCR CDR3. TCRdb recomputed calls from the multiplex PCR reads with MiXCR, one row per CDR3 protein. This sample carries about 700,000 distinct CDR3 sequences, around 15% of them seen once, and the ten largest clones take about 10%. V shed 3 bases and J shed 7 bases, with 22 bases lying between them. There are 17 residues in the CDR3. The germline V gene encodes CDR1 MDHEN and CDR2 SYDVKM. A few counts support this clonotype.

This chain joins TRBV28 and TRBJ1-5; a possible D gene is TRBD1 (6 bases). Sequencing was carried out using blood. The sequence was collected from a woman aged 18 to 35 with Graves' hyperthyroidism. Here the CDR3 DNA reads TGTGCCAGCAGTTTTAAGGGGACAAGGGTATCCGTACAGCCCCAGCATTTT. This translates into CASSFKGTRVSVQPQHF.